The source of this T cell receptor beta chain is a study of shared clonotypes between healthy human individuals. Clones were sequenced by immunoSEQ multiplex PCR, and TCRdb holds only the in-frame ones, with some missing. The sample consists of millions of clones, 90% to 95% of them appearing once. Regarding the study as a whole: Represented diversity (both genetic and exposure-history) was limited by the small number of donors.

Nashville, Tennessee was home to all donors, each a Caucasian adult. Naive CD4+ cells were CD45RA-selected; the remaining cells were memory. As regards this clone: Its antigen remains unknown.

Sequences were obtained from naive CD4+ T cells sorted from blood. Indicated subset: CD45RA+ positively selected. The TCR comes from a man aged 18 to 30 in good health.

The CDR3, as DNA: TGCGCCAGCAGCCACCCCGGACAGGGGATCTACGAGCAGTACTTC. It yields the protein CASSHPGQGIYEQYF. This chain uses TRBV4-1 with TRBJ2-7; 9 positions agree with TRBD1. The V and J ends lost 3 bases and 3 bases, in that order; junction bases with no gene match: 6. The CDR3 runs to 15 residues. The germline V gene has CDR1 MGHRA and CDR2 YSYEKL.